This TCR beta chain emerged from a study of Graves' ophthalmopathy and Graves' hyperthyroidism. Study conclusions and caveats: Most expanded clonotypes from thyroid (those above 0.001 frequency) were also found in blood.

Ophthalmopathic donors had moderate-to-severe activity, CAS ≥3 and NOSPECS ≥4, with disease that had lasted under 3 months. Establishment of the diagnosis relied upon clinical symptoms, serum thyroxine, TRAb, thyroid ultrasound and orbital computed tomography. TCR beta CDR3 amplification used RNA transcripts. RT-PCR with HTBI primers came first, then second-round multiplex PCR. TCRdb ran MiXCR on the multiplex PCR reads and lists one entry per CDR3 protein. The sample contains some 250,000 distinct CDR3 sequences, 45% of which appear only once. The CDR3 length is 13 residues. CDR1 and CDR2 from the germline V gene are SGHTS and YDEGEE. V dropped 2 bases and J dropped 1 base, with 7 bases sitting between them. Worth noting for this clonotype: The antigen is not known.

This receptor was taken from an adult man with Graves' ophthalmopathy. This sequence joins TRBV5-8 and TRBJ2-7; D remains unclear. Material: peripheral blood. The CDR3 nucleotides are TGTGCCAGCAGCTTCCAGGAATCCTACGAGCAGTACTTC. Translated, it gives CASSFQESYEQYF. The entire variable domain, with the rest obtained from reference TRBV5-8 and TRBJ2-7, is as follows: EAGVTQSPTHLIKTRGQQATLRCSPISGHTSVYWYQQALGLGLQFLLWYDEGEERNRGNFPPRFSGRQFPNYSSELNVNALELEDSALYLCASSFQESYEQYFGPGTRLTVT.